These 16 T cell receptor beta chains originate from one sample sequenced in a study of cytomegalovirus exposure and HLA in healthy donors. 13 Jbeta primers and 60 Vbeta primers were used for the PCR. The repertoire was sequenced with immunoSEQ multiplex PCR; TCRdb's copy has only in-frame clones and lacks some. This table holds about 120,000 clones. Sequencing was performed on PBMCs. Every receptor here comes from a man aged 18 to 35 in good health and CMV-seronegative.

The chain recombines TRBV5-1 with TRBJ1-1; TRBD1 is a possible D gene (6 bases). The germline V gene encodes CDR1 SGHRS and CDR2 YFSETQ. The length of the CDR3 is 15 residues. Deletions cut 2 bases from V and 1 base from J, with 12 bases between. CDR3 region: CASSFNRGQNTEAFF. The CDR3 DNA is TGCGCCAGCAGCTTTAACCGGGGACAGAACACTGAAGCTTTCTTT.

CDR3 in amino acids: CATSRGRQGTHEQYF. The CDR3 region has the DNA TGTGCCACCAGCAGAGGACGACAGGGAACCCACGAGCAGTACTTC. The J gene is TRBJ2-7, the V gene TRBV15; 7 bases are shared with TRBD1. The CDR3 covers 15 residues. Looked up from germline, CDR1 is LNHNV and CDR2 is YYDKDF (reference sequence). V lost 1 base, J lost 5 bases, and 8 bases stayed unmatched.

The chain couples TRBV6-5 to TRBJ1-5, with 9 positions matching TRBD1. The CDR3 spans 15 residues. Germline CDR1 is MNHEY and CDR2 is SVGAGI. Unmatched junction bases numbered 5, after V lost 4 bases and J lost 4 bases. The CDR3 DNA is TGTGCCAGCAGTTTCGACAGGGGGGGGAATCAGCCCCAGCATTTT. Translating gives CASSFDRGGNQPQHF.

The gene calls are TRBV27 and TRBJ2-5; 9 bases agree with TRBD1. Germline CDR1 is MNHEY and CDR2 is SMNVEV (reference sequence). With 7 bases clipped from V and 4 bases from J, the junction kept 10 bases outside the gene matches. This CDR3 contains 15 residues. CDR3 region: CASTGTGRVGETQYF. CDR3 DNA: TGTGCCAGCACCGGGACAGGGAGGGTAGGAGAGACCCAGTACTTC.

The chain uses TRBV14 and TRBJ2-1; a possible D gene is TRBD2 (6 bases). The CDR3 length is 15 residues. The V gene lost 4 bases and the J gene lost 2 bases, with 12 bases spanning the gap. Germline V gives CDR1 SGHDN, CDR2 FVKESK. The CDR3 reads CASSPREYPYNEQFF. The CDR3 DNA reads TGTGCCAGCAGCCCCCGGGAGTACCCCTACAATGAGCAGTTCTTC.

This rearrangement joins TRBV7-3 to TRBJ1-4; D may be TRBD1 (5 bases). The V gene lost 6 bases and the J gene lost 3 bases, with 14 bases spanning the gap. Germline CDR1 reads SGHTA; CDR2 reads FQGTGA. This CDR3 contains 15 residues. CDR3: CASSSGGGPNEKLFF. The CDR3 DNA sequence: TGTGCCAGCAGTTCGGGCGGGGGACCTAATGAAAAACTGTTTTTT. Full variable domain (remainder filled in from reference TRBV7-3 and TRBJ1-4): GAGVSQTPSNKVTEKGKYVELRCDPISGHTALYWYRQSLGQGPEFLIYFQGTGAADDSGLPNDRFFAVRPEGSVSTLKIQRTERGDSAVYLCASSSGGGPNEKLFFGSGTQLSVL.

This sequence joins TRBV4-2 and TRBJ2-3; 8 positions agree with TRBD2. V gave up 1 base and J gave up 3 bases; unmatched junction bases: 3. From germline, CDR1 is LGHNA and CDR2 YNFKEQ. The CDR3 extends over 15 amino acids. CDR3 residues: CASSQAGGETDTQYF. The CDR3 bases are TGTGCCAGCAGCCAAGCGGGAGGGGAGACAGATACGCAGTATTTT.

This chain joins TRBV30 and TRBJ1-1; D perhaps matches TRBD1 (5 bases). Germline assignment: CDR1 GTSNPN and CDR2 SVGIG (reference sequence). Trimming removed 4 bases from V and 0 bases from J, with 9 bases in between. The CDR3 is made up of 13 amino acids. CDR3 residues: CAWMVQVNTEAFF. The CDR3 nucleotides are TGTGCCTGGATGGTACAGGTGAACACTGAAGCTTTCTTT.

The rearrangement uses TRBV9 and TRBJ2-1; 10 bases are shared with TRBD1. The CDR3 runs 16 residues. Losses at the gene ends were 0 bases for V and 6 bases for J; bases not matched to a gene: 6. Germline values: CDR1 SGDLS, CDR2 YYNGEE. Here the CDR3 reads CASSVAGTGVSNEQFF. The CDR3 DNA reads TGTGCCAGCAGCGTAGCTGGGACAGGGGTCTCCAATGAGCAGTTCTTC.

This chain joins TRBV5-6 and TRBJ1-6, with 7 nucleotides matching TRBD1. The CDR3 is 16 residues long. V dropped 3 bases and J dropped 4; count of bases not matched to a gene: 7. Germline CDR1 SGHDT, CDR2 YYEEEE. CDR3 region: CASSSEGQEYNSPLHF. In nucleotides, the CDR3 is TGTGCCAGCAGCTCAGAAGGACAGGAGTATAATTCACCCCTCCACTTT.

This chain links TRBV6-5 with TRBJ2-7; 12 bases match TRBD2. The CDR3 consists of 14 residues. Germline assignment: CDR1 MNHEY and CDR2 SVGAGI. V lost 6 bases, J lost 2 bases, and 2 bases stayed unmatched. This CDR3 is CASSRLAGAYEQYF. The CDR3 DNA is TGTGCCAGCAGCCGACTAGCGGGAGCCTACGAGCAGTACTTC.

The J gene is TRBJ1-1, the V gene TRBV5-1; a weak D match, TRBD1 (5 bases). The germline V gene encodes CDR1 SGHRS and CDR2 YFSETQ. Trimming left V 1 base short and J 4 bases short, with 14 bases between. The CDR3 runs 15 residues. The DNA for the CDR3 is TGCGCCAGCAGCTTGTCGAATGGGGCTAGCACTGAAGCTTTCTTT. Its protein product is CASSLSNGASTEAFF. Filled out from reference TRBV5-1 and TRBJ1-1, the complete variable domain reads KAGVTQTPRYLIKTRGQQVTLSCSPISGHRSVSWYQQTPGQGLQFLFEYFSETQRNKGNFPGRFSGRQFSNSRSEMNVSTLELGDSALYLCASSLSNGASTEAFFGQGTRLTVV.

The chain links TRBV7-9 to TRBJ1-1; no clear D gene. Germline CDR1 is SEHNR and CDR2 is FQNEAQ (reference sequence). V gave up 0 bases and J gave up 7 bases, with 6 bases separating them. The CDR3 is 12 residues long. The CDR3 loop reads CASSLAQFEAFF. Here the CDR3 DNA reads TGTGCCAGCAGCTTAGCGCAGTTTGAAGCTTTCTTT. The variable domain in full, completed from reference TRBV7-9 and TRBJ1-1, reads DTGVSQNPRHKITKRGQNVTFRCDPISEHNRLYWYRQTLGQGPEFLTYFQNEAQLEKSRLLSDRFSAERPKGSFSTLEIQRTEQGDSAMYLCASSLAQFEAFFGQGTRLTVV.

The rearrangement joins TRBV6-5 to TRBJ2-1; TRBD2 matches 8 bases. Germline V gene lookup returns CDR1 MNHEY and CDR2 SVGAGI. The trim removed 5 bases at V and 8 bases at J, leaving 11 bases unmatched. The CDR3 loop spans 15 amino acids. The CDR3 bases are TGTGCCAGCAGTCCCACAGGACTAGCCCGCGATGAGCAGTTCTTC. Translating it yields CASSPTGLARDEQFF.

CDR3 sequence (DNA): TGTGCCAGCAGCATTGGGAACAGGGGAAATTACGAGCAGTACTTC. Residues: CASSIGNRGNYEQYF. The chain couples TRBV2 to TRBJ2-7; 7 bases are a match to TRBD1. The J segment lost 4 bases and the V segment lost 6 bases, leaving 12 bases of the junction unmatched. This CDR3 spans 15 amino acids. The germline gives CDR1 SNHLY, CDR2 FYNNEI.

The chain is built from TRBV4-1 and TRBJ2-5, with TRBD1 as a possible D gene (6 bases). In germline, CDR1 is MGHRA, CDR2 YSYEKL. The V and J ends lost 1 base and 2 bases respectively, with 14 bases between them. The CDR3 spans 16 residues. The CDR3 spells CASSQALGTLQETQYF. CDR3 DNA: TGCGCCAGCAGCCAAGCCCTCGGGACACTACAAGAGACCCAGTACTTC.